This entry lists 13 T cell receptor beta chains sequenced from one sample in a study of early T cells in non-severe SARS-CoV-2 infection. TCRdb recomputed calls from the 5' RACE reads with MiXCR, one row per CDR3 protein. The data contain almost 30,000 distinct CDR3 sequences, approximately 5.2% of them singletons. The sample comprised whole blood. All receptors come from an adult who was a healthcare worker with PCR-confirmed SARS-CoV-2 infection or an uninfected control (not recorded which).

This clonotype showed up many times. The CDR3 spells CASSLGPAGELFF. CDR3 bases: TGTGCCAGCAGCTTAGGTCCGGCCGGGGAGCTGTTTTTT. The chain carries TRBV7-2 and TRBJ2-2; no clear D. Per the germline V gene, CDR1 is SGHTA and CDR2 is FQGNSA. The CDR3 totals 13 residues. Between the trimmed V and J ends, which lost 1 base and 6 bases, there was a span of 6 bases.

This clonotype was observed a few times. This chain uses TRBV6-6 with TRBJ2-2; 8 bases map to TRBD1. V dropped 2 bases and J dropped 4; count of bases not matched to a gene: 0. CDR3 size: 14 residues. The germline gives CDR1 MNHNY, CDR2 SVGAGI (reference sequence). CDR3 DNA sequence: TGTGCCAGCAGTTACCAGGGGGCCACCGGGGAGCTGTTTTTT. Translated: CASSYQGATGELFF.

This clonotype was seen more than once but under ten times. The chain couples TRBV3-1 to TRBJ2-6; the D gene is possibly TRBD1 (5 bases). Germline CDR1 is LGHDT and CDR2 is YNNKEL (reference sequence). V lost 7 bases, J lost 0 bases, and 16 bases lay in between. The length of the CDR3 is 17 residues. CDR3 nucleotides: TGTGCCAGCACCCCACAACGACAGCTCTCTGGGGCCAACGTCCTGACTTTC. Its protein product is CASTPQRQLSGANVLTF. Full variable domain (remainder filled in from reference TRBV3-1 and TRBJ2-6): DTAVSQTPKYLVTQMGNDKSIKCEQNLGHDTMYWYKQDSKKFLKIMFSYNNKELIINETVPNRFSPKSPDKAHLNLHINSLELGDSAVYFCASTPQRQLSGANVLTFGAGSRLTVL.

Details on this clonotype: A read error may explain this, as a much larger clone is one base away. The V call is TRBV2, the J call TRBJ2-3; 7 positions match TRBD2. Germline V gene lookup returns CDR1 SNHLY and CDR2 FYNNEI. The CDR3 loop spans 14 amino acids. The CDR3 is CVSSFREGTDTQYF. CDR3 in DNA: TGTGTCAGCAGCTTCCGGGAGGGCACAGATACGCAGTATTTT.

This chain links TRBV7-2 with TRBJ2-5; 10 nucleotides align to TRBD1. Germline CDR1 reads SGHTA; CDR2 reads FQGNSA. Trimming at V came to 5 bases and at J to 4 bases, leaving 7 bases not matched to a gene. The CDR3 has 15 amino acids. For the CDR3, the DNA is TGTGCCAGCAGCGCCCGACAGGGGGCCGGAGAGACCCAGTACTTC. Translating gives CASSARQGAGETQYF.

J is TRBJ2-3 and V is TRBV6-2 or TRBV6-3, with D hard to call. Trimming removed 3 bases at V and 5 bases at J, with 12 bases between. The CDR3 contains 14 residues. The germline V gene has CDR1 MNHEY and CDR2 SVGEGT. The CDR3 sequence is CASSYRRKIDTQYF. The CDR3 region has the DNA TGTGCCAGCAGTTATCGTCGCAAGATAGATACGCAGTATTTT.

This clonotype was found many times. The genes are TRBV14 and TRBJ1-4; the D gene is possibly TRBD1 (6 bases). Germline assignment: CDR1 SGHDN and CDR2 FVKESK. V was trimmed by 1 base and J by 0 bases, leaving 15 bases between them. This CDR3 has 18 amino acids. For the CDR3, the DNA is TGTGCCAGCAGCCAAGTCCGCAGGGGAGTTGCAACTAATGAAAAACTGTTTTTT. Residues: CASSQVRRGVATNEKLFF.

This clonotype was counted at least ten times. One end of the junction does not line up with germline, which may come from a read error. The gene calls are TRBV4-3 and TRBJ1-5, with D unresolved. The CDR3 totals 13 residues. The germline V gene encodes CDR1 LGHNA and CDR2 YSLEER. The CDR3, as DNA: TGCGCCAGCAGCCAAGATGGCGATCAACCCCAGCATTTT. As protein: CASSQDGDQPQHF.

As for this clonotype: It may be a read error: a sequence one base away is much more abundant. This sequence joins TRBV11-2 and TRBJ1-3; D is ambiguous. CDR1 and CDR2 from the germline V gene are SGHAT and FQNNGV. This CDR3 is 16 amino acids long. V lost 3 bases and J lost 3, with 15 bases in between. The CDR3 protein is CASSFLRRLDGNTIYF. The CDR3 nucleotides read TGTGCCAGCAGCTTTCTTCGGCGCCTAGATGGAAACACCATATATTTT.

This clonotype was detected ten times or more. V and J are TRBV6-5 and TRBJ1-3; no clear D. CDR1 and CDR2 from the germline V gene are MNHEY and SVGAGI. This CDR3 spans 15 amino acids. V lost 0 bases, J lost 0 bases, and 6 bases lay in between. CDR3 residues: CASSYSANSGNTIYF. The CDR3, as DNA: TGTGCCAGCAGTTACTCGGCTAACTCTGGAAACACCATATATTTT.

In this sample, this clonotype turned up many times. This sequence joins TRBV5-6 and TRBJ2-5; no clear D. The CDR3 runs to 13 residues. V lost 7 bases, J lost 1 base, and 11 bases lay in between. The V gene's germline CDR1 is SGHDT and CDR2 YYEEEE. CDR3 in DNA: TGTGCCAGCGAGGACGTCAGCCAAGAGACCCAGTACTTC. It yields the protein CASEDVSQETQYF.

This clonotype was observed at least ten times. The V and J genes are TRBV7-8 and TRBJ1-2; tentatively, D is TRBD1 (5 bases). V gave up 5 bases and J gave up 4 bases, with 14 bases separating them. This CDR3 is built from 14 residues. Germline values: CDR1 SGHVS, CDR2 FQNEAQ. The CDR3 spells CASSDYGTVYGYTF. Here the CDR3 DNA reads TGTGCCAGCAGCGACTACGGGACGGTCTATGGCTACACCTTC.

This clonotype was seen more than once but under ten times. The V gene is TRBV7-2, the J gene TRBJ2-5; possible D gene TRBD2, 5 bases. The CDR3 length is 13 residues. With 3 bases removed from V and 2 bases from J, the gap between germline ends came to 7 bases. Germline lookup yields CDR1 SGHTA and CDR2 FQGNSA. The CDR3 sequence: CASSFGVQETQYF. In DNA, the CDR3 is TGTGCCAGCAGCTTCGGGGTTCAAGAGACCCAGTACTTC.